This entry is about one T cell receptor beta chain. What it recognizes is unknown. Original data processing: Filtering differed since immunoSEQ provided only junctions, with no quality scores. The method was immunoSEQ multiplex PCR; TCRdb's version includes in-frame clones alone and lacks a portion of them. D and trimming were read from the DNA, whereas the V and J calls and clone size are those reported in that table. The sample has 750,000 to 1,000,000 clones; more than 85% are singletons. CD8 cells regarded as naive lacked CD45RO, were positively chosen for CCR7, and omitted terminally differentiated effector memory CD45RA+ cells. This record comes from a study of shared clonotypes between healthy human individuals. General study findings and limits: Estimated richness values were generally larger in naive subsets than in memory subsets. In contrast to clonotypes shared by all four donors, non-shared clonotypes had lower generation probabilities.

Germline V gene sequence: CDR1 SQVTM, CDR2 ANQGSEA. The CDR3 is 15 amino acids. V lost 5 bases, J lost 3 bases, and 17 bases lay in between. This sequence was found in a man aged 25-45 years in good health. Sequencing used naive CD8+ T cells sorted from blood. The chain recombines TRBV29-1 with TRBJ2-1, with unresolved D. The CDR3 DNA is TGCAGCGTTATTCCTGGGGTAAGCTTCTACAATGAGCAGTTCTTC. Translation: CSVIPGVSFYNEQFF.